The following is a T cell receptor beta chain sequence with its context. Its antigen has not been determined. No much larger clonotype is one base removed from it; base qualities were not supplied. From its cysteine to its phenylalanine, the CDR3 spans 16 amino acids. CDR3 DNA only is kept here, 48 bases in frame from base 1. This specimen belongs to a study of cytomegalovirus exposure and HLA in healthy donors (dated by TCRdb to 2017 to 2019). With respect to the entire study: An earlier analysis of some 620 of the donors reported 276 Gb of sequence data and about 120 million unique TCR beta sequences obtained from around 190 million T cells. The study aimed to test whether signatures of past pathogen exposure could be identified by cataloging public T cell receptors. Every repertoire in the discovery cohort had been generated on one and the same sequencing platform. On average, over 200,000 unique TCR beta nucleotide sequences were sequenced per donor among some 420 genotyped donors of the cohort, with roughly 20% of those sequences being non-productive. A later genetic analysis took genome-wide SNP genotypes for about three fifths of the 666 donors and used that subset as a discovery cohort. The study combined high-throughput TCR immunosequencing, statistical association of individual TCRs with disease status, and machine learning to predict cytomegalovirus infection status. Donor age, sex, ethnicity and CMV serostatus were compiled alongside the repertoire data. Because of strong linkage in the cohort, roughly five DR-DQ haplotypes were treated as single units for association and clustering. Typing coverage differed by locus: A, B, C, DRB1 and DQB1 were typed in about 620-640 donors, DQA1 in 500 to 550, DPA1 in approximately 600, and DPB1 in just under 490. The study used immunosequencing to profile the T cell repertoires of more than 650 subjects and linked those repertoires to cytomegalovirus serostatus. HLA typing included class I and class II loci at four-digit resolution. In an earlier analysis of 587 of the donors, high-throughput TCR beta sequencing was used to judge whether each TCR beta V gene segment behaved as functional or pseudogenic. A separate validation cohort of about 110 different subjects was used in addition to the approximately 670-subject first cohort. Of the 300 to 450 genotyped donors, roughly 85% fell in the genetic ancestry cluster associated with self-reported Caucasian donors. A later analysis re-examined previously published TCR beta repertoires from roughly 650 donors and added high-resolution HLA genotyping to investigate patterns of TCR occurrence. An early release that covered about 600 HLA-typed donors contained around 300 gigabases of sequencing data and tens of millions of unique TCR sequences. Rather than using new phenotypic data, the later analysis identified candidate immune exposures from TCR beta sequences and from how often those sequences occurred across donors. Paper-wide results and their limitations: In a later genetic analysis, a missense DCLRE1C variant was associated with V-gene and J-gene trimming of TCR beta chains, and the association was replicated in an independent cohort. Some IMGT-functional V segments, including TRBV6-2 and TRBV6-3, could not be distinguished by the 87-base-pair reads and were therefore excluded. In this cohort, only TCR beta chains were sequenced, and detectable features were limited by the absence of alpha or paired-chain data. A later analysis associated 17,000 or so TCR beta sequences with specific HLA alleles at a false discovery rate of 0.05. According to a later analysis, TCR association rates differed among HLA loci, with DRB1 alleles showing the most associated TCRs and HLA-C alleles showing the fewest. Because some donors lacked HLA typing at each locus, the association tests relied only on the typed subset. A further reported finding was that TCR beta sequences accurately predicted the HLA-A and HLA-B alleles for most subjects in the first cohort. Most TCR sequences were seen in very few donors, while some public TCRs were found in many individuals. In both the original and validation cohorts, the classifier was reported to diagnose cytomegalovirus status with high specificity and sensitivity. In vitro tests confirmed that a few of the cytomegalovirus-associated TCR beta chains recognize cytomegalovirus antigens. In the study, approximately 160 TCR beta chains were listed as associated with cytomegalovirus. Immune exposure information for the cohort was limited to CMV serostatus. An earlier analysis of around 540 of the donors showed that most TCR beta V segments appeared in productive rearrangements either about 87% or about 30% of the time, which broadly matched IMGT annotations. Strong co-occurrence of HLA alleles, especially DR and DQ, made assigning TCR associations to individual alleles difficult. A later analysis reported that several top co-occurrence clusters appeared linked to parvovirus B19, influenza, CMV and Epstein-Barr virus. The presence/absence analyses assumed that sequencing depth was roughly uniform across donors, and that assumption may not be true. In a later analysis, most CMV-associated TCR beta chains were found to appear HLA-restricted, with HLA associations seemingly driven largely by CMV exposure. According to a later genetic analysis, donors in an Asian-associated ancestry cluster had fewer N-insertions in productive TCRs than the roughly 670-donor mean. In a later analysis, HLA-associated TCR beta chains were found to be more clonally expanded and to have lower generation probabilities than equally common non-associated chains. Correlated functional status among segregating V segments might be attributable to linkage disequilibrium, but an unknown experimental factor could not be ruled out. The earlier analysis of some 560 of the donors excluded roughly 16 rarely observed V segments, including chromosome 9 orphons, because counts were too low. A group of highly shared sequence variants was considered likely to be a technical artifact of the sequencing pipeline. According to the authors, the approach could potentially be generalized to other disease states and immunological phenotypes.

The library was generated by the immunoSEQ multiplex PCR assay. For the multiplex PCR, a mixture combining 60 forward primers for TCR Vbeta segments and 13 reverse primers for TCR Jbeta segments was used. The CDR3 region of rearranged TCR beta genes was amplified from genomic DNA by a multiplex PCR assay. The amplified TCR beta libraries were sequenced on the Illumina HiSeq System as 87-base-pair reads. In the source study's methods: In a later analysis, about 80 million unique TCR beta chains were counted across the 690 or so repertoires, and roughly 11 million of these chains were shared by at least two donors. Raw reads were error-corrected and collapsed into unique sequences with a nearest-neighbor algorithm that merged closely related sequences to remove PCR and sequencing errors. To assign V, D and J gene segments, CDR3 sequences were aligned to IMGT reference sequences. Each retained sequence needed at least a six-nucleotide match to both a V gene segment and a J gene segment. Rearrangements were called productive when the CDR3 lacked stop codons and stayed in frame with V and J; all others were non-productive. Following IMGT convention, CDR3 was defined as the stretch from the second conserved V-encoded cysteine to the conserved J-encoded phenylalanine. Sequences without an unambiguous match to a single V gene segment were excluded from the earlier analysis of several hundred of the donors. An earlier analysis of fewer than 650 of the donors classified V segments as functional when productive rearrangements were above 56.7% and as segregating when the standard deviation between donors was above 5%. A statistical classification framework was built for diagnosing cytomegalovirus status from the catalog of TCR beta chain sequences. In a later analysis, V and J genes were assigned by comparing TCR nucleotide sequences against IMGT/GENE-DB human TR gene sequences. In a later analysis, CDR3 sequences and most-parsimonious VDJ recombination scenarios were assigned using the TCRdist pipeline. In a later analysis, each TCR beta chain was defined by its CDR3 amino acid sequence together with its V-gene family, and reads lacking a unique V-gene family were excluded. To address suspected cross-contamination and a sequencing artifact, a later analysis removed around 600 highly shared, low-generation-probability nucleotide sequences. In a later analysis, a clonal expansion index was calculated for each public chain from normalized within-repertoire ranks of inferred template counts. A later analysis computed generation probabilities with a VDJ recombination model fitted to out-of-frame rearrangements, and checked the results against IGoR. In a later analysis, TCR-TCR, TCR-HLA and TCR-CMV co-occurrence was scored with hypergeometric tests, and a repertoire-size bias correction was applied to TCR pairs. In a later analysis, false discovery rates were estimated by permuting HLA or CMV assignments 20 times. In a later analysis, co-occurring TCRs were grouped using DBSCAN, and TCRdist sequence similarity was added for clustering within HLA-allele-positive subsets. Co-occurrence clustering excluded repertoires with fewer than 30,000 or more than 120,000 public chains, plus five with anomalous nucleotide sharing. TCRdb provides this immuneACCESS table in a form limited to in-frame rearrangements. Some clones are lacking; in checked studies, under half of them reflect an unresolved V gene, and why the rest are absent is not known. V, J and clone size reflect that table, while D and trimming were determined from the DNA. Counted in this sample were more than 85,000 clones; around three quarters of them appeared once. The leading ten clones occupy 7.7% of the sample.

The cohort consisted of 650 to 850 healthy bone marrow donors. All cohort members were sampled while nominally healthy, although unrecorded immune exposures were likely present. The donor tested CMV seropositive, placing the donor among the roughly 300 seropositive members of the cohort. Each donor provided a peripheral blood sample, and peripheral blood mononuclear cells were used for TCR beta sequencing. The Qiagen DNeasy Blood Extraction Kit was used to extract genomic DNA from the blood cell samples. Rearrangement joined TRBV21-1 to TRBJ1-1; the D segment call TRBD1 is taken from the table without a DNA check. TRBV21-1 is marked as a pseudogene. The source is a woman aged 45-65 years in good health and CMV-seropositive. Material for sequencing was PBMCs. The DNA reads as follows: TGTGCCAGCAGCTGCCGAGGGGACAGGGCGGGGACTGAAGCTTTCTTT. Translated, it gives CASSCRGDRAGTEAFF.